This T cell receptor (beta chain) was recovered during a study of T cells expressing NK-cell markers. General study points: The CD3+CD56-NKG2C+ fraction of a handful of donors was likewise dominated by these clonotypes.

Points on this clonotype: Its cognate antigen is unknown.

TCRdb derives one entry per CDR3 protein from the 5' RACE reads, leaving out DNA. The table lists hundreds of thousands of distinct CDR3 sequences. CDR1 LNHDA and CDR2 SQIVND come from the germline V gene (reference sequence). The CDR3 has 13 residues. This rearrangement joins TRBV19 to TRBJ2-3. This TCR was recovered from a woman between 18 and 69 years old in good health. The sequenced sample consisted of blood T cells: a sorted CD56 or NKG2C T cell subset, CD4+ or CD8+ T cells, or bulk PBMC T cells (not recorded which). CDR3 sequence: CASSRSLADTQYF. Drawing the rest from reference TRBV19 and TRBJ2-3, the complete variable domain is DGGITQSPKYLFRKEGQNVTLSCEQNLNHDAMYWYRQDPGQGLRLIYYSQIVNDFQKGDIAEGYSVSREKKESFPLTVTSAQKNPTAFYLCASSRSLADTQYFGPGTRLTVL.